The next 9 T cell receptor beta chains were all read from a single sample in a study of blood T cell repertoires in COVID-19. The data were produced by immunoSEQ multiplex PCR, yet TCRdb's version contains in-frame clones alone and is incomplete. The data hold 25,000 to 35,000 clones, with over 75% observed a single time. The sample taken for sequencing was peripheral blood. These receptors were taken from a man aged 65-85 years with active COVID-19.

The chain recombines TRBV7-2 with TRBJ1-5; TRBD1 matches 7 bases. The V gene end was trimmed by 6 bases and the J gene end by 2 bases; junction bases not matched to a gene: 1. Germline CDR1 SGHTA, CDR2 FQGNSA. CDR3 size: 13 residues. Here the CDR3 DNA reads TGTGCCAGCAGGGGGACAGGCAATCAGCCCCAGCATTTT. Translation: CASRGTGNQPQHF.

In its sample, this clone was seen once. The chain uses TRBV6-5 and TRBJ1-3; TRBD1 matches 9 bases. CDR3 length: 14 residues. Germline lookup yields CDR1 MNHEY and CDR2 SVGAGI. With 7 bases clipped from V and 7 bases from J, the junction kept 8 bases outside the gene matches. The CDR3 protein is CASTDRDRANTIYF. The CDR3 DNA is TGTGCCAGCACCGACCGGGACAGGGCCAACACCATATATTTT.

V gene TRBV6-6 combines with J gene TRBJ2-5, with 14 nucleotides matching TRBD2. Germline V gene sequence: CDR1 MNHNY, CDR2 SVGAGI (reference sequence). The V segment lost 5 bases and the J segment 4 bases; nucleotides outside the gene matches: 12. This CDR3 has 18 residues. The CDR3: CASSPRLAGGPQGETQYF. Here the CDR3 DNA reads TGTGCCAGCAGTCCCCGACTAGCGGGGGGGCCCCAGGGAGAGACCCAGTACTTC.

The chain has TRBV5-6 and TRBJ2-7; no clear D gene. Germline CDR1 is SGHDT and CDR2 is YYEEEE. V lost 4 bases and J lost 4, with 12 bases in between. The CDR3 runs 13 residues. This CDR3 is CASSLLPGYEQYF. CDR3 in DNA: TGTGCCAGCAGCCTACTACCCGGTTACGAGCAGTACTTC.

The V gene is TRBV5-1, the J gene TRBJ1-2; a possible D gene is TRBD1 (6 bases). In germline, CDR1 is SGHRS, CDR2 YFSETQ. This CDR3 has 14 residues. V was shortened by 4 bases and J by 8 bases, with 18 bases between the two germline ends. The CDR3 DNA reads TGCGCCAGCAGCCTACAGGGTATCTCCGAGGGCTACACCTTC. Its translation is CASSLQGISEGYTF. Using reference TRBV5-1 and TRBJ1-2 for the parts outside the CDR3, the full variable domain is KAGVTQTPRYLIKTRGQQVTLSCSPISGHRSVSWYQQTPGQGLQFLFEYFSETQRNKGNFPGRFSGRQFSNSRSEMNVSTLELGDSALYLCASSLQGISEGYTFGSGTRLTVV.

This chain joins TRBV6-5 and TRBJ2-7, with TRBD1 identical over 7 bases. V lost 7 bases to trimming and J lost 2 bases; unmatched junction nucleotides: 11. The CDR3 runs 15 residues. Germline V CDR1 and CDR2: MNHEY, SVGAGI. The CDR3 here is CASIKAGTEPYEQYF. CDR3 nucleotide sequence: TGTGCCAGCATCAAAGCAGGGACAGAACCCTACGAGCAGTACTTC.

A few counts support this clone. The chain recombines TRBV28 with TRBJ2-7; the match to TRBD2 covers 7 bases. With V trimmed by 2 bases and J by 0 bases, 4 bases remained unmatched. The CDR3 is made up of 15 amino acids. Germline loops: CDR1 MDHEN, CDR2 SYDVKM. CDR3 loop: CASSLGGGYSYEQYF. The CDR3 coding sequence is TGTGCCAGCAGTTTAGGCGGGGGATACTCCTACGAGCAGTACTTC.

The V and J genes are TRBV6-5 and TRBJ1-1; TRBD1 matches 8 bases. The junction had 1 base not matched to a gene; V was cut back by 6 bases and J by 1 base. There are 13 residues in the CDR3. CDR1 and CDR2 (germline): MNHEY, SVGAGI. The CDR3 spells CASSRGQNTEAFF. CDR3 DNA: TGTGCCAGCAGCAGGGGGCAGAACACTGAAGCTTTCTTT.

The rearrangement links TRBV5-1 to TRBJ2-5, with D hard to call. Trimming cost V 5 bases and J 1 base, with 12 bases left between them. Germline assignment: CDR1 SGHRS and CDR2 YFSETQ. The CDR3 is made up of 14 amino acids. The CDR3 region has the DNA TGCGCCAGCAGGGTCAACGTGGCCCAAGAGACCCAGTACTTC. It translates to CASRVNVAQETQYF.